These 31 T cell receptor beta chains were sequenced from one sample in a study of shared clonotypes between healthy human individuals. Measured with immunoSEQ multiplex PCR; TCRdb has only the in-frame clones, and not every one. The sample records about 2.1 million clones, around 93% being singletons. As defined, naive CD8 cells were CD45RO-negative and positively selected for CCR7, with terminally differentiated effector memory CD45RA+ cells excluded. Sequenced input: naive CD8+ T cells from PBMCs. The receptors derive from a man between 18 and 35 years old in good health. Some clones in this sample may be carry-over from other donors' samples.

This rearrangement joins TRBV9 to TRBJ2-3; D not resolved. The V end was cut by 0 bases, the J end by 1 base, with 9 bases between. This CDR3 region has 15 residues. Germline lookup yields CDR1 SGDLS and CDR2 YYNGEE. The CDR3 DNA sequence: TGTGCCAGCAGCGTAGCCCGAACGGGCACAGATACGCAGTATTTT. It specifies CASSVARTGTDTQYF.

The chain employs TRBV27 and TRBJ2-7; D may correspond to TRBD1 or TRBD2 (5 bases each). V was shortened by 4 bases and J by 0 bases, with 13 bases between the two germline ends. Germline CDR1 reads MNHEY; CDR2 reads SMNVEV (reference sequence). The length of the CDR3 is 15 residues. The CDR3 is CASSSRDGDSYEQYF. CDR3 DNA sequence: TGTGCCAGCAGTTCCAGGGACGGGGACTCCTACGAGCAGTACTTC.

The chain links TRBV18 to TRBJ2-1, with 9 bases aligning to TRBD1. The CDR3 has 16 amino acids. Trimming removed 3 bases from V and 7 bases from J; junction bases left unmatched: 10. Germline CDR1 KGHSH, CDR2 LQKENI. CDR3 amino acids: CASSPTGTGMANEQFF. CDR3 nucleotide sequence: TGTGCCAGCTCACCTACCGGGACAGGGATGGCAAATGAGCAGTTCTTC.

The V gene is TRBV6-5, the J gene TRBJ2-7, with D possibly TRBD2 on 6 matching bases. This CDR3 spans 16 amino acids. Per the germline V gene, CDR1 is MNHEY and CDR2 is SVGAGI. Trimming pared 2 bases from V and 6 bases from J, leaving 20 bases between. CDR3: CASSYGFGERGLEQYF. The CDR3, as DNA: TGTGCCAGCAGTTACGGTTTTGGGGAAAGGGGACTCGAGCAGTACTTC.

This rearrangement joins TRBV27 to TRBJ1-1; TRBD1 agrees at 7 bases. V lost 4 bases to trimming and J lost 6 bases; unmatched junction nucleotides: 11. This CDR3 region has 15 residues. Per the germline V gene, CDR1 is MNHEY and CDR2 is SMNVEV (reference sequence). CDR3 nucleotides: TGTGCCAGCAGTTCCCAGACAGGGATCGGAGCTGAAGCTTTCTTT. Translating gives CASSSQTGIGAEAFF.

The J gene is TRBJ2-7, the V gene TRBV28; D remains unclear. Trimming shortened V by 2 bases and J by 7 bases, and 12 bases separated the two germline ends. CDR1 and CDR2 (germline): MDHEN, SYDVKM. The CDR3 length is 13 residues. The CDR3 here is CASSLGVREEQYF. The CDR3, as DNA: TGTGCCAGCAGTTTAGGAGTACGTGAAGAGCAGTACTTC.

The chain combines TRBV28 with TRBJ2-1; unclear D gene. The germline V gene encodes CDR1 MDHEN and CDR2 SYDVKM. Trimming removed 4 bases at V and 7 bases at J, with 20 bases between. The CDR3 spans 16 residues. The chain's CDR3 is CASSSLPRQAENEQFF. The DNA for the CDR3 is TGTGCCAGCAGTTCCTTGCCGCGCCAAGCAGAGAATGAGCAGTTCTTC.

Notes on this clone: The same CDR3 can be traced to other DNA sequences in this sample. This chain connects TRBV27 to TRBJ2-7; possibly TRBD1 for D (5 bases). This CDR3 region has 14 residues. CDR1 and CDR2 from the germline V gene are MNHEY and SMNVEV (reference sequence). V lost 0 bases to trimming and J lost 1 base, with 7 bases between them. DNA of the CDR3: TGTGCCAGCAGTTTATCAGGGGATTCCTACGAGCAGTACTTC. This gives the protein CASSLSGDSYEQYF.

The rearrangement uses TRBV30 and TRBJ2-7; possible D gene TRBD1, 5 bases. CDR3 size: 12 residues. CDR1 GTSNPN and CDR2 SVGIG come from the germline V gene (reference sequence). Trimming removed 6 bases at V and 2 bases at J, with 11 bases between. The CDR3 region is CACMTETYEQYF. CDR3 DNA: TGTGCCTGTATGACAGAGACCTACGAGCAGTACTTC.

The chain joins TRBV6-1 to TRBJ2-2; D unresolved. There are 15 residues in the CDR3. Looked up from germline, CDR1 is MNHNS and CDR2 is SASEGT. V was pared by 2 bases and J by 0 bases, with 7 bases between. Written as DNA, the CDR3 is TGTGCCAGCAGTGAAATAGAGGCGAACACCGGGGAGCTGTTTTTT. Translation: CASSEIEANTGELFF.

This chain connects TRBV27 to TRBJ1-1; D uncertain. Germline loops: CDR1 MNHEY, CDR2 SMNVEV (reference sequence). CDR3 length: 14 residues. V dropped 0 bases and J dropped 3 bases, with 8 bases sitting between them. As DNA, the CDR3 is TGTGCCAGCAGTTTATCGGGCGCTTACACTGAAGCTTTCTTT. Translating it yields CASSLSGAYTEAFF.

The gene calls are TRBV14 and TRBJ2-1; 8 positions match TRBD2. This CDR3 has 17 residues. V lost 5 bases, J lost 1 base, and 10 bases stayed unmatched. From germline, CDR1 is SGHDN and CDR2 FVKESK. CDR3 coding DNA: TGTGCCAGCAGCGCCGGGACTAGGAGCGTATCCTACAATGAGCAGTTCTTC. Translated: CASSAGTRSVSYNEQFF.

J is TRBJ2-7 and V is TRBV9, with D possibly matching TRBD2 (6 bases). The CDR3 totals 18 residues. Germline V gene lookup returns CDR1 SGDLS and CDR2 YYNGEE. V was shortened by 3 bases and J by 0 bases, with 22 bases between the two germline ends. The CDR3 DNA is TGTGCCAGCAGCGACTTCTTGGGGGAGGACAAGAGCTCCTACGAGCAGTACTTC. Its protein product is CASSDFLGEDKSSYEQYF.

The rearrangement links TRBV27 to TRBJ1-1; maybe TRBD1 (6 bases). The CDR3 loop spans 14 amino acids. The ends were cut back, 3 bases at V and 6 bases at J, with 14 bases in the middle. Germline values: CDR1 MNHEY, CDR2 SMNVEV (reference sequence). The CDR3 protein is CASSLAGRGAEAFF. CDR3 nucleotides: TGTGCCAGCAGTTTGGCAGGGAGGGGGGCTGAAGCTTTCTTT.

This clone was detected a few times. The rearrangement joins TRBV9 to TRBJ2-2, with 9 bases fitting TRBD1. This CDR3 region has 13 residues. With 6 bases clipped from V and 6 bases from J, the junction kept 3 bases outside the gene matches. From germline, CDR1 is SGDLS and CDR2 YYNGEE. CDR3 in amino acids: CASTRQGAGELFF. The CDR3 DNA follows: TGTGCCAGCACGAGACAGGGGGCCGGGGAGCTGTTTTTT.

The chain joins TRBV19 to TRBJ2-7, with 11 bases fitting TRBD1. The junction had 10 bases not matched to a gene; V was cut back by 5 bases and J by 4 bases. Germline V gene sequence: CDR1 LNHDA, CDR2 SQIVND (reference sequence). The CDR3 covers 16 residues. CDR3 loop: CASSGARDRGFYEQYF. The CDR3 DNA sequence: TGTGCCAGTAGTGGGGCCCGGGACAGGGGGTTTTACGAGCAGTACTTC. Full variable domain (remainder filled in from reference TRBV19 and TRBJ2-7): DGGITQSPKYLFRKEGQNVTLSCEQNLNHDAMYWYRQDPGQGLRLIYYSQIVNDFQKGDIAEGYSVSREKKESFPLTVTSAQKNPTAFYLCASSGARDRGFYEQYFGPGTRLTVT.

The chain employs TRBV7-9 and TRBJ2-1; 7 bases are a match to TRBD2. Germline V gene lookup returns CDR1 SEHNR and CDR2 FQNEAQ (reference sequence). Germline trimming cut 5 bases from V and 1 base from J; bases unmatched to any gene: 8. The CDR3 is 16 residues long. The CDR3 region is CASSLIQGGSYNEQFF. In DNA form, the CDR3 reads TGTGCCAGCAGCCTAATTCAGGGAGGGTCCTACAATGAGCAGTTCTTC.

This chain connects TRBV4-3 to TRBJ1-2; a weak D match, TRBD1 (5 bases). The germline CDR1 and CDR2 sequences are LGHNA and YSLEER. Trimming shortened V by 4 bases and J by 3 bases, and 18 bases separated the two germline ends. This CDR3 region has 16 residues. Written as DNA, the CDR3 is TGCGCCAGCAGCCCGCGAGGGGCAGTCCCCTACTATGGCTACACCTTC. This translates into CASSPRGAVPYYGYTF.

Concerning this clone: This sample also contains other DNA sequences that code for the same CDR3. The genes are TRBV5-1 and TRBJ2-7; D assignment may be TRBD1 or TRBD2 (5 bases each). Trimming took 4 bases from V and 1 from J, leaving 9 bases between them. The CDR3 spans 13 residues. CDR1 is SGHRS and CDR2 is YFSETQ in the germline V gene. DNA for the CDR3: TGCGCCAGCAGCCCGGGACCTTCCTACGAGCAGTACTTC. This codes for CASSPGPSYEQYF.

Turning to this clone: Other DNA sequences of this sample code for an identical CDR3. This CDR3 is CASSFSSGSFSYEQYF. The CDR3 DNA sequence: TGTGCCAGCAGTTTCTCTAGCGGGAGTTTCTCCTACGAGCAGTACTTC. The chain has TRBV27 and TRBJ2-7; 10 bases match TRBD2. The CDR3 extends over 16 amino acids. The junction had 5 bases not matched to a gene; V was cut back by 3 bases and J by 0 bases. Germline V gene lookup returns CDR1 MNHEY and CDR2 SMNVEV (reference sequence).

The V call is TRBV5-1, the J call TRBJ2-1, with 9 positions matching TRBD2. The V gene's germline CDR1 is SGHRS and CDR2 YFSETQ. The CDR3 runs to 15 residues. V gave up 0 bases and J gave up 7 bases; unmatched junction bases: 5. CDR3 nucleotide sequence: TGCGCCAGCAGCTTGGCTAGCGGGATGGGGAATGAGCAGTTCTTC. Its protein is CASSLASGMGNEQFF.

Here the CDR3 reads CASSWAVSGELFF. In nucleotides, the CDR3 is TGCGCCAGCAGCTGGGCGGTTTCCGGGGAGCTGTTTTTT. The chain combines TRBV5-1 with TRBJ2-2, with D unclear. This CDR3 contains 13 residues. V was trimmed by 3 bases and J by 6 bases, leaving 9 bases between them. The germline gives CDR1 SGHRS, CDR2 YFSETQ.

CDR3 loop: CASSFPGPVHPDTQYF. CDR3 bases: TGTGCCAGCAGCTTTCCTGGGCCAGTTCACCCAGATACGCAGTATTTT. The V gene is TRBV5-6, the J gene TRBJ2-3; no clear D gene. Trimming cost V 2 bases and J 4 bases, with 17 bases left between them. Germline V gives CDR1 SGHDT, CDR2 YYEEEE. This CDR3 contains 16 residues.

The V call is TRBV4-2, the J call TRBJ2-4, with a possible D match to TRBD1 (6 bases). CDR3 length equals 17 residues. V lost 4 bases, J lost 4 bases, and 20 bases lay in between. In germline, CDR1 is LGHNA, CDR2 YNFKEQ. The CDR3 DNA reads TGTGCCAGCAGCCCCCTACCCCCGGCTAGGGGGAAAAACATTCAGTACTTC. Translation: CASSPLPPARGKNIQYF.

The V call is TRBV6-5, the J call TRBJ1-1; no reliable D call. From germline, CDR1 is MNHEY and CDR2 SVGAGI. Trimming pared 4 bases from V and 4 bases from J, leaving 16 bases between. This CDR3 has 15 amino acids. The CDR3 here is CASSSPSWAPTEAFF. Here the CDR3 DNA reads TGTGCCAGCAGTTCCCCCTCCTGGGCCCCCACTGAAGCTTTCTTT.

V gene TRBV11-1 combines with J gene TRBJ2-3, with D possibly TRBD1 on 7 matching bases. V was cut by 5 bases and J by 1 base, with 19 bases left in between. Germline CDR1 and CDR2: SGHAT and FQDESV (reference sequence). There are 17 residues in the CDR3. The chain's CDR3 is CASSVFRGASGTDTQYF. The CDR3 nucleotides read TGTGCCAGCAGCGTATTCAGGGGGGCTAGTGGCACAGATACGCAGTATTTT.

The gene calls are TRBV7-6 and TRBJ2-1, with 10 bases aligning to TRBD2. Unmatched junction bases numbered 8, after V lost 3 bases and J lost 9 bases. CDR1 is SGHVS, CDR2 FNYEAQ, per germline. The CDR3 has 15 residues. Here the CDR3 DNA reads TGTGCCAGCAGCTTTCGGCTAGCGGGAGACGCTGAGCAGTTCTTC. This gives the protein CASSFRLAGDAEQFF.

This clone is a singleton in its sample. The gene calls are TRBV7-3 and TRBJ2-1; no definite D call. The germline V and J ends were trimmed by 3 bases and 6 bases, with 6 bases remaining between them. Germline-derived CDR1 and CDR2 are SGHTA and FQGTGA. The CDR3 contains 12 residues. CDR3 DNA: TGTGCCAGCAGCTTGGGTACCAATGAGCAGTTCTTC. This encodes CASSLGTNEQFF.

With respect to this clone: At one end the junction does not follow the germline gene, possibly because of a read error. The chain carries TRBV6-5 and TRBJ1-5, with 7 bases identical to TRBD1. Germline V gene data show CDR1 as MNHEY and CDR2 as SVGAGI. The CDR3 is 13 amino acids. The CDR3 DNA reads TGTGCCTGCAGGGGGATTAGCAATCAGCCCCAGCATTTT. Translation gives CACRGISNQPQHF.

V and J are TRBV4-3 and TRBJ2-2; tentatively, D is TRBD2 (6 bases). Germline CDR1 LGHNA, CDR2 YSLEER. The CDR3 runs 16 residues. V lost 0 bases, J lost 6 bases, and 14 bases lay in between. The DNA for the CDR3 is TGCGCCAGCAGCCAAGATTGGCTACTAGCTCCCGGGGAGCTGTTTTTT. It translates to CASSQDWLLAPGELFF.

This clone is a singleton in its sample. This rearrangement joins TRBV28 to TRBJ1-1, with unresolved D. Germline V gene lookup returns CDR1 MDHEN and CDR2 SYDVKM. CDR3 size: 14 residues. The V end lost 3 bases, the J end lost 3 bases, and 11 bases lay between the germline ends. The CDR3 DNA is TGTGCCAGCAGTTTCGAGGGCGGTTACACTGAAGCTTTCTTT. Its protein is CASSFEGGYTEAFF.